These 16 T cell receptor beta chains came from one sample sequenced in a study of CXCR3-negative and CXCR3-positive naive CD8 T cells. All TRB cDNA libraries came from 5' RACE performed with UMI labels. One entry per CDR3 protein, without DNA, is what TCRdb gives after re-calling the 5' RACE reads. In total, the table holds about 38,000 distinct CDR3 sequences. Sequencing was carried out using memory CD8+ T cells from blood. These receptors all stem from a human donor in good health. Some clones in this sample may be carry-over from other donors' samples.

This rearrangement joins TRBV29-1 to TRBJ2-3; lacking DNA, the TRBD1 call made by TCRdb goes unchecked. CDR3 length: 13 amino acids. The germline V gene encodes CDR1 SQVTM and CDR2 ANQGSEA. CDR3 residues: CSMIPGQVDTQYF.

The V call is TRBV11-2, the J call TRBJ2-2; with no DNA, the TCRdb D assignment of TRBD2 cannot be verified. In germline, CDR1 is SGHAT, CDR2 FQNNGV. CDR3 length equals 16 residues. The CDR3 spells CASSRLAGGLYGELFF.

V is TRBV6-5 and J is TRBJ2-6; the TCRdb D gene call, TRBD1, has no DNA to confirm it. The CDR3 consists of 15 residues. CDR1 is MNHEY, CDR2 SVGAGI, per germline. The chain's CDR3 is CASGQGSSGANVLTF.

The chain uses TRBV15 and TRBJ2-3; TCRdb indicates TRBD1, and absent DNA this call remains unverified. Germline CDR1 reads LNHNV; CDR2 reads YYDKDF (reference sequence). CDR3 length: 16 amino acids. The CDR3 reads CATSRDRQGSTDTQYF.

The V and J genes are TRBV29-1 and TRBJ2-7; TCRdb names TRBD2, which stays unverified in the absence of DNA. The CDR3 covers 12 residues. Germline V gene sequence: CDR1 SQVTM, CDR2 ANQGSEA. CDR3 in amino acids: CSVAGSRAEQCF.

The CDR3 loop reads CASTVGNYGYTF. The rearrangement links TRBV7-9 to TRBJ1-2. CDR1 SEHNR and CDR2 FQNEAQ come from the germline V gene (reference sequence). The CDR3 sequence is 12 residues long.

The V and J genes are TRBV3-1 and TRBJ2-1; the TRBD2 assignment by TCRdb is unverifiable without DNA. CDR1 is LGHDT, CDR2 YNNKEL, per germline (reference sequence). The CDR3 runs 18 residues. The chain's CDR3 is CASSTRSGVESSYNEQFF.

This chain's CDR3 is CASAKLGFPDTQYF. This chain uses TRBV7-2 with TRBJ2-3. Germline V gene sequence: CDR1 SGHTA, CDR2 FQGNSA. This CDR3 comprises 14 residues.

V gene TRBV3-1 combines with J gene TRBJ2-3; TCRdb's D gene call, TRBD1, goes unchecked for lack of DNA. This CDR3 spans 18 amino acids. The germline gives CDR1 LGHDT, CDR2 YNNKEL (reference sequence). CDR3 loop: CASSQDGQGAANTDTQYF.

The V call is TRBV7-2, the J call TRBJ2-5; there is no DNA to check the TCRdb D call of TRBD1. The germline V gene encodes CDR1 SGHTA and CDR2 FQGNSA. The CDR3 sequence is 14 residues long. This CDR3 is CASTQGGAGETQYF.

The CDR3 sequence: CSVELREDYEQYF. V and J are TRBV29-1 and TRBJ2-7; the TRBD2 assignment by TCRdb is unverifiable without DNA. Germline values: CDR1 SQVTM, CDR2 ANQGSEA. This CDR3 comprises 13 residues.

The chain joins TRBV20-1 to TRBJ2-5; the D call from TCRdb, TRBD1, cannot be confirmed without DNA. Germline CDR1 is DFQATT and CDR2 is SNEGSKA (reference sequence). CDR3 length equals 16 residues. The CDR3 reads CSARPLTGRTQETQYF.

The gene calls are TRBV4-1 and TRBJ1-5; there is no DNA to check the TCRdb D call of TRBD1. Germline-derived CDR1 and CDR2 are MGHRA and YSYEKL. The CDR3 runs to 20 residues. CDR3 residues: CASSQAENQGFGYRNQPQHF.

This chain uses TRBV3-1 with TRBJ2-2; lacking DNA, the TRBD1 call made by TCRdb goes unchecked. Germline V lookup: CDR1 LGHDT, CDR2 YNNKEL (reference sequence). This CDR3 is 16 amino acids long. CDR3: CASRRWTEENTGELFF. The entire variable domain, with the rest obtained from reference TRBV3-1 and TRBJ2-2, is as follows: DTAVSQTPKYLVTQMGNDKSIKCEQNLGHDTMYWYKQDSKKFLKIMFSYNNKELIINETVPNRFSPKSPDKAHLNLHINSLELGDSAVYFCASRRWTEENTGELFFGEGSRLTVL.

This sequence joins TRBV29-1 and TRBJ1-2; the TRBD1 assignment by TCRdb is unverifiable without DNA. Looked up from germline, CDR1 is SQVTM and CDR2 is ANQGSEA. This CDR3 is 16 amino acids long. The CDR3 sequence is CSVSYNHPGEVYGYTF.

The rearrangement joins TRBV7-9 to TRBJ2-7; without DNA, the TCRdb call of TRBD1 cannot be checked. The germline gives CDR1 SEHNR, CDR2 FQNEAQ (reference sequence). The CDR3 runs 14 residues. CDR3 in amino acids: CASSIPTGGYEQYF.